These 19 T cell receptor beta chains share one sample of origin, sequenced in a study of cytomegalovirus exposure and HLA in healthy donors. Assay: immunoSEQ multiplex PCR; the TCRdb copy retains only in-frame clones and omits some. The table lists over 150,000 clones, 80% to 90% of them singletons. The sequenced material came from PBMCs. Receptors were obtained from a woman under 40 in good health and CMV-seropositive.

The chain joins TRBV7-2 to TRBJ2-1; 11 nucleotides align to TRBD2. V lost 3 bases to trimming and J lost 1 base; unmatched junction nucleotides: 5. CDR1 and CDR2 from the germline V gene are SGHTA and FQGNSA. The CDR3 sequence is 17 residues long. In DNA, the CDR3 is TGTGCCAGCAGCTTCGGACTAGCGGGCTTATCCTACAATGAGCAGTTCTTC. Its protein is CASSFGLAGLSYNEQFF.

The genes are TRBV6-6 and TRBJ2-7; 10 positions match TRBD2. V was clipped by 6 bases and J by 7 bases; unmatched bases: 9. CDR3 length: 14 residues. Germline loops: CDR1 MNHNY, CDR2 SVGAGI (reference sequence). In nucleotides, the CDR3 is TGTGCCAGCAGACCTAGCGGGAGCTCGAATGAGCAGTACTTC. This encodes CASRPSGSSNEQYF.

The table lists this clone with a few counts. V gene TRBV19 combines with J gene TRBJ1-5; 8 bases line up with TRBD1. CDR3 length: 15 residues. V shed 7 bases and J 2 bases; nucleotides not matched to a gene: 7. Germline CDR1 reads LNHDA; CDR2 reads SQIVND (reference sequence). The CDR3 here is CASNAMGQGNQPQHF. CDR3 bases: TGTGCCAGTAACGCCATGGGACAGGGCAATCAGCCCCAGCATTTT.

This clone was counted once. This chain links TRBV28 with TRBJ2-7; 8 bases match TRBD2. This CDR3 comprises 16 residues. Germline loops: CDR1 MDHEN, CDR2 SYDVKM. The ends lost 8 bases at V and 4 bases at J; junction bases unmatched: 16. CDR3 nucleotides: TGTGCCAGCTCCCCAGGGGAGCGGGAGAGCGGGTACGAGCAGTACTTC. Its translation: CASSPGERESGYEQYF.

The chain employs TRBV19 and TRBJ2-7; the match to TRBD1 covers 7 bases. This CDR3 region has 12 residues. Trimming at V came to 4 bases and at J to 3 bases, leaving 0 bases not matched to a gene. Germline V gene lookup returns CDR1 LNHDA and CDR2 SQIVND (reference sequence). The CDR3 reads CASSTGGYEQYF. CDR3 DNA sequence: TGTGCCAGTAGTACAGGGGGCTACGAGCAGTACTTC.

The rearrangement uses TRBV2 and TRBJ1-2; D might be TRBD1 (6 bases). This CDR3 contains 13 residues. Trimming cost V 3 bases and J 10 bases, with 15 bases left between them. From germline, CDR1 is SNHLY and CDR2 FYNNEI. This CDR3 is CASSEHREGTYTF. The CDR3 DNA reads as TGTGCCAGCAGTGAGCACAGGGAAGGGACCTACACCTTC.

This chain connects TRBV5-1 to TRBJ1-1; D is undetermined. CDR1 SGHRS and CDR2 YFSETQ come from the germline V gene. V shed 0 bases and J shed 6 bases, with 9 bases lying between them. The CDR3 is 13 residues long. The CDR3 region is CASSLETGSEAFF. The CDR3 nucleotides read TGCGCCAGCAGCTTGGAGACGGGTTCTGAAGCTTTCTTT.

The CDR3 DNA sequence: TGTGCCATCTCTACAGGGCAGCCCTACGAGCAGTACTTC. Translation: CAISTGQPYEQYF. This sequence joins TRBV10-3 and TRBJ2-7, with D perhaps matching TRBD1 (6 bases). The germline V and J ends were trimmed by 8 bases and 2 bases, with 13 bases remaining between them. Germline V gene data show CDR1 as ENHRY and CDR2 as SYGVKD. The CDR3 length is 13 residues.

This clone was seen only a few times. The chain is built from TRBV18 and TRBJ1-2, with D maybe TRBD1 (5 bases). The CDR3 covers 13 residues. Trimming stripped 3 bases from V and 5 bases from J, with 10 bases between. Germline CDR1 and CDR2: KGHSH and LQKENI. In DNA form, the CDR3 reads TGTGCCAGCTCACCGTACGACAGATATGGCTACACCTTC. Translation gives CASSPYDRYGYTF.

The chain recombines TRBV28 with TRBJ1-3, with D perhaps TRBD1 (5 bases). The germline V gene has CDR1 MDHEN and CDR2 SYDVKM. The V end lost 6 bases, the J end lost 0 bases, and 15 bases lay between the germline ends. The CDR3 consists of 16 residues. The CDR3 loop is CASRPPHTGSGNTIYF. In DNA form, the CDR3 reads TGTGCCAGCAGGCCTCCACACACAGGCTCTGGAAACACCATATATTTT.

The count of this clone is one. V usage is TRBV29-1 and J usage is TRBJ1-3, with D unresolved. V was clipped by 4 bases and J by 0 bases, with 10 bases between them. CDR1 and CDR2 from the germline V gene are SQVTM and ANQGSEA. The CDR3 is 14 residues long. CDR3 loop: CSVGLENSGNTIYF. The DNA for the CDR3 is TGCAGCGTTGGTTTAGAGAACTCTGGAAACACCATATATTTT. Looking up the rest from reference TRBV29-1 and TRBJ1-3 gives the full variable domain: SAVISQKPSRDICQRGTSLTIQCQVDSQVTMMFWYRQQPGQSLTLIATANQGSEATYESGFVIDKFPISRPNLTFSTLTVSNMSPEDSSIYLCSVGLENSGNTIYFGEGSWLTVV.

This clone was counted only a few times. The chain joins TRBV7-9 to TRBJ2-2; TRBD2 might be the D (5 bases). This CDR3 region has 14 residues. The germline V gene encodes CDR1 SEHNR and CDR2 FQNEAQ (reference sequence). The V and J ends lost 0 bases and 7 bases respectively, with 9 bases between them. CDR3 DNA: TGTGCCAGCAGCTTAGCTAGGAGCGGCGGGGAGCTGTTTTTT. Translating gives CASSLARSGGELFF.

The rearrangement uses TRBV6-5 and TRBJ1-5, with a tentative D call TRBD1 (6 bases). CDR3 length: 15 amino acids. Looked up from germline, CDR1 is MNHEY and CDR2 is SVGAGI. V was trimmed by 6 bases and J by 0 bases, leaving 12 bases between them. DNA of the CDR3: TGTGCCAGCAGGATGGACAGACATAGCAATCAGCCCCAGCATTTT. It translates to CASRMDRHSNQPQHF.

This chain connects TRBV5-1 to TRBJ1-2; TRBD1 matches at 9 bases. V was pared by 4 bases and J by 8 bases, with 6 bases of the junction left unmatched. CDR3 length: 13 residues. Germline V gene sequence: CDR1 SGHRS, CDR2 YFSETQ. CDR3 protein: CASSVGTGRGYTF. In nucleotides, the CDR3 is TGCGCCAGCAGCGTCGGGACAGGGCGCGGCTACACCTTC.

The CDR3 nucleotides are TGTGCCAGCAAGGACAGCCCAACCGACTATGGCTACACCTTC. As protein: CASKDSPTDYGYTF. V and J are TRBV2 and TRBJ1-2; the D gene is possibly TRBD1 (6 bases). The CDR3 covers 14 residues. V was shortened by 7 bases and J by 3 bases, with 15 bases between the two germline ends. CDR1 is SNHLY, CDR2 FYNNEI, per germline.

The chain links TRBV11-1 to TRBJ2-1; 7 bases are shared with TRBD2. The ends lost 3 bases at V and 7 bases at J; junction bases unmatched: 12. In germline, CDR1 is SGHAT, CDR2 FQDESV (reference sequence). This CDR3 is built from 16 residues. CDR3 sequence reads: CASSLSAGDLNNEQFF. The CDR3 region has the DNA TGTGCCAGCAGCTTGAGTGCGGGAGATCTGAATAATGAGCAGTTCTTC.

The chain has TRBV6-5 and TRBJ1-1, with 7 bases identical to TRBD1. The germline gives CDR1 MNHEY, CDR2 SVGAGI. The CDR3 contains 12 residues. The V segment lost 5 bases and the J segment 3 bases; nucleotides outside the gene matches: 0. The CDR3 DNA is TGTGCCAGCAGTACAGGGGACACTGAAGCTTTCTTT. Its translation is CASSTGDTEAFF.

The chain combines TRBV2 with TRBJ1-4; 7 nucleotides match TRBD1. V gave up 6 bases and J gave up 8 bases; unmatched junction bases: 6. This CDR3 region has 13 residues. Germline CDR1 is SNHLY and CDR2 is FYNNEI. The CDR3: CASRDRLGEKLFF. The CDR3 DNA sequence: TGTGCCAGCAGGGACAGGTTGGGAGAAAAACTGTTTTTT.

The gene calls are TRBV2 and TRBJ1-1; D may be TRBD1 (5 bases). This CDR3 contains 16 residues. CDR1 and CDR2 from the germline V gene are SNHLY and FYNNEI. V lost 2 bases and J lost 0, with 13 bases in between. The CDR3: CASSELGPNMNTEAFF. In DNA form, the CDR3 reads TGTGCCAGCAGTGAATTGGGGCCCAACATGAACACTGAAGCTTTCTTT.